The 27 T cell receptor beta chains below were found in one sample sequenced in a study of human T cells and chemical hapten exposure. Sample time point: patch test 1, 2 weeks after DPC sensitization. Treatment denoted: therapeutic diphenylcyclopropenone sensitization with weekly scalp DPC. TCRdb itself ran the RACE reads through MiXCR, one entry per CDR3 protein. In the table there are about 120,000 distinct CDR3 sequences, roughly an eighth of which are singletons. The material was whole blood, obtained in connection with sensitization to the hapten diphenylcyclopropenone (DPC). All receptors derive from a man in his late teens or twenties with alopecia areata. Some clones in this sample may be carry-over from other donors' samples.

This clonotype was detected only a few times. V is TRBV20-1 and J is TRBJ1-3; D might be TRBD1 (6 bases). V was cut by 1 base and J by 5 bases, with 15 bases left in between. Germline values: CDR1 DFQATT, CDR2 SNEGSKA (reference sequence). The CDR3 contains 15 residues. The CDR3 loop reads CSARGQAGVRNTIYF. CDR3 sequence (DNA): TGCAGTGCTAGAGGACAGGCCGGAGTTCGAAACACCATATATTTT.

The chain links TRBV11-2 to TRBJ2-1; TRBD1 aligns across 7 bases. The V and J ends lost 6 bases and 4 bases, in that order; junction bases with no gene match: 9. Germline CDR1 SGHAT, CDR2 FQNNGV. This CDR3 has 15 residues. CDR3 DNA: TGTGCCAGCAGACGCCCGGGACAGATTTACAATGAGCAGTTCTTC. Amino acids: CASRRPGQIYNEQFF.

This clonotype was seen a handful of times. J is TRBJ2-7 and V is TRBV6-2 or TRBV6-3, with D perhaps matching TRBD2 (5 bases). V was cut by 5 bases and J by 4 bases, with 18 bases left in between. Looked up from germline, CDR1 is MNHEY and CDR2 is SVGEGT. The CDR3 totals 15 residues. The DNA for the CDR3 is TGTGCCAGCAGTCCGGAGGTAGGACGGGGATACGAGCAGTACGTC. Amino acids: CASSPEVGRGYEQYV.

This clonotype appeared many times. This chain connects TRBV6-5 to TRBJ1-3, with 7 nucleotides matching TRBD1. Trimming at V came to 2 bases and at J to 2 bases, leaving 0 bases not matched to a gene. CDR1 MNHEY and CDR2 SVGAGI come from the germline V gene. The CDR3 sequence is 14 residues long. The CDR3 sequence is CASSYGQAGNTIYF. The CDR3 DNA follows: TGTGCCAGCAGTTACGGACAGGCTGGAAACACCATATATTTT.

J is TRBJ2-1 and V is TRBV27; D gene ambiguous. The V gene lost 6 bases and the J gene lost 0 bases, with 9 bases spanning the gap. The CDR3 length is 14 residues. Germline V gene sequence: CDR1 MNHEY, CDR2 SMNVEV (reference sequence). The CDR3 region is CASRPSSSYNEQFF. In nucleotides, the CDR3 is TGTGCCAGCAGACCCTCCAGCTCCTACAATGAGCAGTTCTTC.

A few counts support this clonotype. This chain uses TRBV6-2 or TRBV6-3 with TRBJ2-2, with 7 bases aligning to TRBD1. The trim removed 4 bases at V and 8 bases at J, leaving 13 bases unmatched. CDR3 length: 16 amino acids. Germline CDR1 is MNHEY and CDR2 is SVGEGT. CDR3 sequence: CASSSQPTRQGGELFF. The CDR3 DNA reads TGTGCCAGCAGTTCCCAGCCCACAAGACAGGGAGGGGAGCTGTTTTTT.

This clonotype was counted many times. Here the CDR3 reads CSARDGTGELFF. The DNA of the CDR3 is TGCAGTGCTCGTGACGGGACCGGGGAGCTGTTTTTT. The V gene is TRBV20-1, the J gene TRBJ2-2; unclear D gene. This CDR3 is built from 12 residues. Germline V lookup: CDR1 DFQATT, CDR2 SNEGSKA (reference sequence). Trimming took 5 bases from V and 5 from J, leaving 9 bases between them.

This clonotype appeared a few times. This chain uses TRBV6-5 with TRBJ1-1; no reliable D call. This CDR3 is built from 13 residues. Germline CDR1 MNHEY, CDR2 SVGAGI. V lost 6 bases and J 0 bases, leaving 8 bases between the germline ends. The CDR3 region is CASRNAMNTEAFF. In DNA form, the CDR3 reads TGTGCCAGCAGGAACGCTATGAACACTGAAGCTTTCTTT.

This clonotype was recorded a few times. This chain links TRBV20-1 with TRBJ2-3; 9 positions agree with TRBD2. The CDR3 has 16 amino acids. The V and J ends lost 3 bases and 0 bases, in that order; junction bases with no gene match: 7. CDR1 is DFQATT, CDR2 SNEGSKA, per germline (reference sequence). The DNA for the CDR3 is TGCAGTGCTAGTTCCTCTAGCGGGGTTAGCACAGATACGCAGTATTTT. It translates to CSASSSSGVSTDTQYF.

The chain has TRBV9 and TRBJ2-7; D gene unclear. The germline gives CDR1 SGDLS, CDR2 YYNGEE. This CDR3 has 15 residues. V shed 4 bases and J shed 6 bases, with 20 bases lying between them. Here the CDR3 DNA reads TGTGCCAGCAGCCCCGGGTCTTCCAAAGAACCCGAGCAGTACTTC. Translation: CASSPGSSKEPEQYF. The whole variable domain, remainder taken from reference TRBV9 and TRBJ2-7, is DSGVTQTPKHLITATGQRVTLRCSPRSGDLSVYWYQQSLDQGLQFLIQYYNGEERAKGNILERFSAQQFPDLHSELNLSSLELGDSALYFCASSPGSSKEPEQYFGPGTRLTVT.

This clonotype has a count of ten or more. The gene calls are TRBV7-9 and TRBJ1-1; 7 bases are a match to TRBD1. Germline-derived CDR1 and CDR2 are SEHNR and FQNEAQ (reference sequence). The CDR3 totals 12 residues. The junction had 6 bases not matched to a gene; V was cut back by 4 bases and J by 10 bases. DNA for the CDR3: TGTGCCAGCAGCTGGACAGGATACGGAGCTTTCTTT. Translated: CASSWTGYGAFF. Based on the CDR3 plus reference TRBV7-9 and TRBJ1-1, the full variable domain is DTGVSQNPRHKITKRGQNVTFRCDPISEHNRLYWYRQTLGQGPEFLTYFQNEAQLEKSRLLSDRFSAERPKGSFSTLEIQRTEQGDSAMYLCASSWTGYGAFFGQGTRLTVV.

A few counts support this clonotype. This chain's CDR3 is CSAREGGGADTQYF. CDR3 bases: TGCAGTGCTAGAGAGGGCGGGGGGGCCGATACGCAGTATTTT. This chain links TRBV20-1 with TRBJ2-3, with 9 bases matching TRBD2. CDR1 DFQATT and CDR2 SNEGSKA come from the germline V gene (reference sequence). Trimming took 0 bases from V and 6 from J; bases not matched to a gene: 4. This CDR3 spans 14 amino acids.

This clonotype was counted between two and nine times. The gene calls are TRBV7-2 and TRBJ2-4, with 8 nucleotides matching TRBD1. The J segment lost 9 bases and the V segment lost 1 base, leaving 17 bases of the junction unmatched. This CDR3 contains 18 residues. Germline V CDR1 and CDR2: SGHTA, FQGNSA. The CDR3 loop reads CASSLGRQGNPIGGIQYF. CDR3 nucleotide sequence: TGTGCCAGCAGCTTAGGGAGACAGGGGAACCCCATCGGGGGCATTCAGTACTTC.

The J gene is TRBJ1-1, the V gene TRBV7-4; no reliable D call. The V end lost 6 bases, the J end lost 10 bases, and 12 bases lay between the germline ends. This CDR3 comprises 11 residues. The germline V gene has CDR1 SGHVT and CDR2 SQSDAQ. CDR3 amino acids: CASRPTRRAFF. CDR3 DNA sequence: TGTGCCAGCAGACCGACTAGGAGAGCTTTCTTT.

V and J are TRBV6-5 and TRBJ2-2; TRBD1 agrees at 8 bases. This CDR3 has 15 residues. J was trimmed by 3 bases and V by 6 bases; bases with no gene match: 6. CDR1 is MNHEY, CDR2 SVGAGI, per germline. The chain's CDR3 is CASRLGQADTGELFF. The CDR3 region has the DNA TGTGCCAGCAGGCTGGGACAGGCGGACACCGGGGAGCTGTTTTTT.

This clonotype was counted at least ten times. The chain employs TRBV18 and TRBJ2-7; D may be TRBD1 (5 bases). Germline CDR1 is KGHSH and CDR2 is LQKENI. This CDR3 has 15 residues. V lost 5 bases, J lost 4 bases, and 18 bases lay in between. CDR3 protein: CASSAGSQGSYEQYV. CDR3 nucleotide sequence: TGTGCCAGCTCAGCCGGTTCTCAGGGATCTTACGAGCAGTACGTC.

V usage is TRBV29-1 and J usage is TRBJ2-7, with 10 bases matching TRBD1. This CDR3 spans 14 amino acids. Per germline, CDR1 SQVTM and CDR2 ANQGSEA. Trimming cost V 3 bases and J 4 bases; bases outside gene matches: 6. CDR3 nucleotide sequence: TGCAGCGTTGATGGACAGGGGGGACCGTACGAGCAGTACTTC. It yields the protein CSVDGQGGPYEQYF.

The chain joins TRBV6-2 or TRBV6-3 to TRBJ2-2; no firm D call. This CDR3 comprises 15 residues. Trimming removed 6 bases from V and 0 bases from J, with 11 bases in between. Germline V gene lookup returns CDR1 MNHEY and CDR2 SVGEGT. The CDR3 DNA reads TGTGCCAGCAGAGCTTTCAACACGAACACCGGGGAGCTGTTTTTT. This translates into CASRAFNTNTGELFF.

This clonotype has a handful of counts. The V call is TRBV21-1, the J call TRBJ2-7; the table's D call of TRBD1 was not tested on the DNA. TRBV21-1 is an annotated pseudogene. The CDR3 is 14 residues long. In DNA, the CDR3 is TGTGCCAGCAGCGCCCGGGACAGGACCTACGAGCAGTACGTC. The encoded protein is CASSARDRTYEQYV.

This rearrangement joins TRBV5-1 to TRBJ2-2; TRBD1 matches 7 bases. The germline V gene has CDR1 SGHRS and CDR2 YFSETQ. Losses at the gene ends were 3 bases for V and 4 bases for J; bases not matched to a gene: 6. The CDR3 is 15 amino acids. CDR3 in amino acids: CASSYTWDSTGELFF. In nucleotides, the CDR3 is TGCGCCAGCAGCTATACTTGGGACAGCACCGGGGAGCTGTTTTTT.

This clonotype was picked up a small number of times. The J gene is TRBJ2-7, the V gene TRBV7-9, with D uncertain. CDR1 SEHNR and CDR2 FQNEAQ come from the germline V gene (reference sequence). The CDR3 spans 12 residues. The V gene lost 4 bases and the J gene lost 2 bases, with 6 bases spanning the gap. CDR3 nucleotides: TGTGCCAGCAGCTCACTTCCCTACGAGCAGTACGTC. This gives the protein CASSSLPYEQYV.

The rearrangement joins TRBV28 to TRBJ2-3, with 9 bases lining up with TRBD2. CDR3 size: 14 residues. The germline CDR1 and CDR2 sequences are MDHEN and SYDVKM. The V gene end was trimmed by 6 bases and the J gene end by 4 bases; junction bases not matched to a gene: 5. CDR3 in DNA: TGTGCCAGCAGCCCAGCGGGGGGAGCAGATACGCAGTATTTT. This translates into CASSPAGGADTQYF.

This sequence joins TRBV7-6 and TRBJ1-1; D is possibly TRBD1 (5 bases). V shed 5 bases and J shed 7 bases, with 14 bases lying between them. The CDR3 has 13 residues. Looked up from germline, CDR1 is SGHVS and CDR2 is FNYEAQ. CDR3: CASSMDTSIEAFF. CDR3 DNA sequence: TGTGCCAGCAGCATGGACACCTCCATTGAAGCTTTCTTT.

The rearrangement joins TRBV25-1 to TRBJ2-5; D assignment may be TRBD1 or TRBD2 (5 bases each). Germline V gene data show CDR1 as MGHDK and CDR2 as SYGVNS. CDR3 length equals 15 residues. V was pared by 3 bases and J by 4 bases, with 15 bases between. The CDR3 loop reads CASSEGSQGPETQYF. As DNA, the CDR3 is TGTGCCAGCAGTGAGGGCAGCCAGGGACCAGAGACCCAGTACTTC.

This clonotype was recorded many times. V gene TRBV11-2 combines with J gene TRBJ2-7; 7 positions match TRBD1. J lost 2 bases, V lost 4 bases, and 17 bases had no gene match. CDR3 length equals 18 residues. Germline CDR1 and CDR2: SGHAT and FQNNGV. CDR3 DNA: TGTGCCAGCAGCTCCATAAACAGGGGTAGGGGGTCAACCTACGAGCAGTACTTC. Its translation is CASSSINRGRGSTYEQYF. Looking up the rest from reference TRBV11-2 and TRBJ2-7 gives the full variable domain: EAGVAQSPRYKIIEKRQSVAFWCNPISGHATLYWYQQILGQGPKLLIQFQNNGVVDDSQLPKDRFSAERLKGVDSTLKIQPAKLEDSAVYLCASSSINRGRGSTYEQYFGPGTRLTVT.

The rearrangement joins TRBV12-3 or TRBV12-4 to TRBJ1-4; D is perhaps TRBD1 (5 bases). Trimming pared 4 bases from V and 0 bases from J, leaving 6 bases between. The CDR3 covers 14 residues. Here the CDR3 reads CASSWGSTNEKLFF. The CDR3 coding sequence is TGTGCCAGCAGTTGGGGGTCAACTAATGAAAAACTGTTTTTT.

The rearrangement uses TRBV7-9 and TRBJ1-5; D gene uncertain. Germline V gene data show CDR1 as SEHNR and CDR2 as FQNEAQ (reference sequence). This CDR3 contains 14 residues. The germline V and J ends were trimmed by 2 bases and 0 bases, with 5 bases remaining between them. In DNA form, the CDR3 reads TGTGCCAGCAGCTTAACCCATAGCAATCAGCCCCAGCATTTT. The encoded protein is CASSLTHSNQPQHF.